Listed below are T cell receptor beta chains from one sample, sequenced in a study of blood T cell repertoires in COVID-19. Only in-frame clones appear in the TCRdb table, and some are missing; sequencing was by immunoSEQ multiplex PCR. This sample carries around 100,000 clones, about 85% of them seen once, and the ten largest clones take around 3.3%. Sequencing was done on a sample of peripheral blood. The receptor set was obtained from a man aged 40-50 years with acute or convalescent COVID-19. Both conserved end residues are part of each CDR3. Fields, in order: V gene, clone size, D gene, J gene, CDR3 protein, CDR3 DNA. The D gene is left open where the match is weak. Rows give clone size only sometimes, using once, few, many, or a class for an expanded clone.

>TRBV4-1|-|TRBD2|TRBJ2-4
CASSQVPGGGIQYF
TGCGCCAGCAGCCAAGTACCGGGAGGTGGCATTCAGTACTTC
>TRBV6-4|-|-|TRBJ2-3
CASSATGTDTQYF
TGTGCCAGCAGTGCAACTGGCACAGATACGCAGTATTTT
>TRBV7-2|-|-|TRBJ2-5
CASSPGHTQETQYF
TGTGCCAGCAGTCCGGGACATACACAAGAGACCCAGTACTTC
>TRBV4-1|-|TRBD2|TRBJ2-7
CASSQDLASGGVTYEQYF
TGCGCCAGCAGCCAAGATCTGGCTAGCGGGGGCGTTACCTACGAGCAGTACTTC
>TRBV13|-|-|TRBJ1-2
CASSLRGYNYGYTF
TGTGCCAGCAGCTTAAGGGGGTACAACTATGGCTACACCTTC
>TRBV24-1|-|TRBD2|TRBJ2-5
CATSESSGRSGRETQYF
TGTGCCACCAGTGAATCTAGCGGGAGGAGTGGTCGGGAGACCCAGTACTTC
>TRBV24-1|-|TRBD1|TRBJ1-1
CATSDNRGTDTEAFF
TGTGCCACCAGTGATAACAGGGGAACGGACACTGAAGCTTTCTTT
>TRBV6-1|-|-|TRBJ1-4
CASSEGGTNEKLFF
TGTGCCAGCAGTGAGGGCGGGACTAATGAAAAACTGTTTTTT
>TRBV24-1|-|-|TRBJ2-3
CATSDPMDTQYF
TGTGCCACCAGTGACCCCATGGATACGCAGTATTTT
>TRBV4-1|-|-|TRBJ1-6
CASTQGRNNSPLHF
TGCGCCAGCACCCAGGGCAGGAATAATTCACCCCTCCACTTT
>TRBV10-1|-|-|TRBJ2-3
CASRPTRFTDTQYF
TGCGCCAGCAGACCCACAAGATTCACAGATACGCAGTATTTT
>TRBV12-3/TRBV12-4|-|-|TRBJ1-2
CASSGRRNYGYTF
TGTGCCAGCAGTGGCCGCAGAAACTATGGCTACACCTTC
>TRBV27|-|TRBD1|TRBJ2-7
CASSLHGQGYEQYF
TGTGCCAGCAGTTTACACGGACAGGGTTACGAGCAGTACTTC
>TRBV9|once|TRBD2|TRBJ2-3
CASSGSGGTDTQYF
TGTGCCAGCAGCGGTAGCGGGGGGACAGATACGCAGTATTTT